This paragraph reports one T cell receptor beta chain. The data derive from a study of OX40 agonist ivuxolimab in advanced cancers. The CDR3 extends over 13 amino acids. From germline, CDR1 is SGHTA and CDR2 FQGTGA. V was shortened by 4 bases and J by 6 bases, with 10 bases between the two germline ends. Assay used: immunoSEQ multiplex PCR; TCRdb lists only in-frame clones, some missing. The sample lists about 110,000 clones; approximately 90% were seen once. The sequencing used CD4+ or CD8+ T cells sorted from blood, collected in a trial of the OX40 agonist ivuxolimab. This rearrangement joins TRBV7-3 to TRBJ2-1, with no clear D. The receptor's source is an adult with an advanced solid tumor such as melanoma, head and neck, liver or kidney cancer. CDR3 protein: CASSSSGLNEQFF. In DNA, the CDR3 is TGTGCCAGCAGCTCCTCGGGCCTCAATGAGCAGTTCTTC.